This TCR beta chain was identified in a study of molecular identifiers for immune sequencing clone quantification (dated by TCRdb to between 2017 and 2018). Study-wide context: For a replicate experiment, the RNA from either 20,000 or 100,000 naive CD8 T cells was divided into five aliquots, and four of those aliquots went on to sequencing. The study was a methods study using CD8 T cells to benchmark molecular-identifier clustering-based TCR repertoire sequencing (MIDCIRS) and TCR RNA copy counting. Study-level results and caveats: A single cell's worth of spiked-in Jurkat TCR RNA was reported detectable even among some 920,000 naive CD8 T cells. In CMV-specific effector cells, over 99% of molecules were held by clones above 20 RNA copies, whereas under 1% of molecules were held by such clones in naive cells. The sizes of highly expanded clones could end up underestimated when identical TCR molecules share a barcode. Modeling gave 3 to 3.5 recovered TCR RNA copies per cell versus around 10 by digital PCR, implying approximately 30% capture efficiency. When barcode sub-clustering was left out, chimeric consensus sequences inflated TCR diversity, with chimeras reaching as high as 47%. Naive libraries contained spiked-in Jurkat TCR RNA (10 copies' worth), which is not part of the donor repertoire.

Inclusive of the bounding cysteine and phenylalanine, the CDR3 is 16 residues long. The kept DNA is CDR3 alone, 48 bases in frame from the first base. CDR1 and CDR2 were assigned from the germline V gene as LGHNA and YSLEER. The junction carries 9 bases between V and J, which are trimmed by 1 base and 2 bases respectively. Libraries of naive CD8 T cells were built from anywhere between roughly 17,000 and 1,000,000 sorted cells, with 10%, 30% or 50% of the purified RNA used. On a BD FACSAria II, naive CD8 T cells were FACS-sorted as CD8+CD4-CCR7+CD45RA+ and collected into RLT Plus buffer. To test detection sensitivity, Jurkat RNA equivalent to under 12 TCR copies was spiked into samples of roughly 20,000-1,100,000 naive CD8 T cells. Enrichment of CD8 T cells was done with RosetteSep CD8+ T Cell Enrichment Cocktail plus Ficoll-Paque, and ACK red cell lysis came afterward. Library preparation was by PCR. Sequencing used an Illumina HiSeq 4000. Bulk TCR libraries were prepared as previously described, using TCR primers listed in Table S5. Total RNA was purified with the Qiagen AllPrep DNA/RNA kit. Before analysis, reads from multiple sequencing runs of the same library were pooled. As for the original processing: Reads were retained only if their TCR constant sequence matched exactly, and those retained reads were trimmed to 150 nt and grouped according to their 12-nt molecular barcodes. Reads inside each barcode group were sub-clustered using a 15% Levenshtein threshold, and a quality-weighted consensus sequence was constructed for each RNA molecule. Non-functional sequences were discarded, and so were lower-count sequences lying one edit away from another sequence. Based on a fit of two negative binomial distributions, barcode sub-clusters having less than 20% of the maximum read count were discarded. TCRdb reworked the public reads: Q25 trimming with fastp, MiXCR clone assembly, productive beta chains retained. Each CDR3 protein appears once, grouped with its most common genes and DNA. These V and J calls are TCRdb output, not the study's own analysis. The sample data list 300,000 to 350,000 distinct CDR3 sequences, and about a fifth of these were observed just once. The top ten constitute approximately 0.84% of the sample.

This clonotype was detected many times. The specificity of this receptor is unknown. The sample holds no much larger clone one base away, and base qualities are not on file. The clonotype comes from a human donor in good health. Some libraries in this study had Jurkat cell RNA spiked in. In this chain, TRBV4-3 is recombined with TRBJ1-6; the D gene is unclear. Specimen: naive CD8+ T cells from blood, with Jurkat cell RNA spiked in. This sample's cell subset or site label indicates: FACS-sorted CD8+CD4-CCR7+CD45RA+ naive T cells. The DNA reads as follows: TGCGCCAGCAGCCAAGTTGGGGAGGCCTATAATTCACCCCTCCACTTT. Translated, this is CASSQVGEAYNSPLHF.